This TCR beta chain was sequenced in a study of control samples from healthy donors and cancer patients. This clone was found once. Sequencing was performed with immunoSEQ multiplex PCR; in TCRdb, only in-frame clones are kept and a portion is missing. The sample has some 130,000 clones; around 90% are singletons. CDR1 and CDR2 (germline): SEHNR, FQNEAQ (reference sequence). The ends lost 4 bases at V and 5 bases at J; junction bases unmatched: 3. This CDR3 has 14 residues. The clonotype comes from a man aged 35 to 55 in good health. This chain links TRBV7-9 with TRBJ2-5, with 11 nucleotides matching TRBD2. What was sequenced was blood. This chain's CDR3 is CASSSTSGEETQYF. The CDR3 coding sequence is TGTGCCAGCAGCTCGACTAGCGGGGAGGAGACCCAGTACTTC.